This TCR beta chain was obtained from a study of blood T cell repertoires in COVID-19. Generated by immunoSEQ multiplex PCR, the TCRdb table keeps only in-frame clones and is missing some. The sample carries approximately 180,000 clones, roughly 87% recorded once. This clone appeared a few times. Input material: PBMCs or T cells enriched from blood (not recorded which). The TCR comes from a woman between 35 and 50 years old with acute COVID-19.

CDR3 in DNA: TGTGCCAGCACCCTGGGGGGGAGGTATGGCTACACCTTC. It translates to CASTLGGRYGYTF. The chain employs TRBV12-3 or TRBV12-4 and TRBJ1-2, with D possibly TRBD1 on 5 matching bases. The CDR3 extends over 13 amino acids. Deletions cut 7 bases from V and 5 bases from J, with 14 bases between.